This is a list of T cell receptor beta chains from one sample in a study of cytomegalovirus exposure and HLA in healthy donors. Repertoires were generated with immunoSEQ multiplex PCR, while TCRdb's copy carries only in-frame clones and drops some. The sample gives just over 150,000 clones, around 79% of which show up once; about 1% is in the top ten. Sequencing was performed on PBMCs. The source is a woman between 50 and 59 years old in good health and CMV-seropositive. Both conserved end residues are trimmed from each CDR3. Only part of the rows carry a size: once, few, many, or a class if the clone is expanded.

J gene,clone size,V gene,CDR3 protein
TRBJ2-5,-,TRBV5-6,ASSRDRAGETQY
TRBJ1-1,-,TRBV27,ASSLPRVTEAF
TRBJ2-7,-,TRBV4-3,ASSQEGALSVDYEQY
TRBJ2-7,-,TRBV18,ASSPLRDRATEQY
TRBJ2-5,-,TRBV5-4,ASSHPGQIQETQY
TRBJ2-1,-,TRBV19,ASSIGSLEGNEQF
TRBJ1-2,-,TRBV6-5,ASSPPDSFNYGYT
TRBJ2-7,-,TRBV21-1,ASECASGHPYEQY
TRBJ2-7,-,TRBV2,ASSSRSRQGNEQY
TRBJ1-1,once,TRBV2,ASSESGGITEAF
TRBJ2-1,once,TRBV18,ASSQRESSYNEQF
TRBJ1-6,-,TRBV10-2,ASQDRDLYNSPLH
TRBJ2-7,-,TRBV7-3,ASSLTSGSGKYEQY
TRBJ2-1,-,TRBV6-6,ASSLHRGNEQF
TRBJ1-5,once,TRBV19,ASQTDRDQPQH
TRBJ2-7,few,TRBV2,ASSGISYEQY
TRBJ1-1,-,TRBV9,ASSVDSRAEAF
TRBJ2-7,-,TRBV6-5,ASRGDYSEQY
TRBJ2-3,-,TRBV5-1,ASSSRTSRGTDTQY
TRBJ2-3,once,TRBV5-1,ASSLVGEWVTDTQY
TRBJ2-2,-,TRBV7-6,ASSLEGTANGELF
TRBJ2-1,-,TRBV7-2,ASSLLSRGGYNEQF
TRBJ2-7,-,TRBV29-1,SVVNTGQGLQQY
TRBJ1-1,-,TRBV28,ASSSLYTEAF
TRBJ2-7,few,TRBV19,ASSQQGASYEQY
TRBJ2-3,-,TRBV11-2,ASRPRDRSTDTQY
TRBJ2-6,few,TRBV7-6,ASSLVPAGQGRSDGANVLT
TRBJ1-2,once,TRBV19,ASSIDARGYGYT
TRBJ2-3,-,TRBV6-5,ASGRDRSTDTQY
TRBJ1-6,once,TRBV2,ASSEKYMGTGGGYNSPLH
TRBJ1-3,-,TRBV4-2,ASSQGRGRENTIY
TRBJ2-5,-,TRBV12-1,ASSPPSGGFNGQCETQY
TRBJ1-1,-,TRBV28,TSRSGGTNTEAF
TRBJ1-5,-,TRBV20-1,SAVRGPQH
TRBJ2-5,-,TRBV7-9,ASRTSGVTQETQY
TRBJ2-5,few,TRBV7-2,ASSLGRSGMTQY
TRBJ2-1,-,TRBV19,ASTPLAGGPHEQF
TRBJ2-1,-,TRBV7-2,ASSLVWAGEQF
TRBJ2-3,-,TRBV6-1,ASSLTGNGPDTQY
TRBJ1-4,-,TRBV19,ASTTTGGDEKLF
TRBJ1-6,-,TRBV7-9,ASSLLTNSPLH
TRBJ2-7,-,TRBV6-5,ASSYSMSGAYEQY
TRBJ2-7,-,TRBV7-2,ASSKDPLSSYEQY
TRBJ1-2,once,TRBV2,ASSESSEGGYT
TRBJ1-1,few,TRBV15,ATSRGQGFMNTEAF
TRBJ2-2,few,TRBV2,ASRTGYTGELF
TRBJ2-1,-,TRBV5-1,ASSLQGASSYNEQF
TRBJ1-5,few,TRBV5-6,ASSLRTGVSQPQH